The TCR beta chain under discussion was sequenced for a study of cytomegalovirus exposure and HLA in healthy donors. General study results and limits: Among immune exposure information, only CMV serostatus was available. Equally common other TCR beta chains were less clonally expanded than HLA-associated ones, a later analysis found.

The V gene's germline CDR1 is MDHEN and CDR2 SYDVKM. The CDR3 consists of 17 residues. The V gene lost 5 bases and the J gene lost 5 bases, with 21 bases spanning the gap. The PCR was carried out with 60 Vbeta primers and 13 Jbeta primers. TCRdb's copy holds only in-frame clones and misses some; the assay was immunoSEQ multiplex PCR. The data hold about 130,000 clones, with 75% to 90% observed a single time. Note on this clone: Its antigen remains unidentified.

The sequencing sample was made of PBMCs. This clonotype was sampled from a man younger than 40 in good health and CMV-seronegative. V gene TRBV28 combines with J gene TRBJ2-2, with D tentatively TRBD2 (6 bases). The CDR3 is CASSPGWTRRETGELFF. CDR3 DNA sequence: TGTGCCAGCAGTCCTGGCTGGACTCGCCGGGAGACCGGGGAGCTGTTTTTT.